This paragraph reports one T cell receptor beta chain. These data come from a study of blood T cell repertoires in COVID-19. Study context: Acute-phase and convalescent COVID-19 samples originated in the United States, Italy and Spain. Sample material is recorded as cDNA or gDNA derived from T cells, B-cell-depleted T cells, or PBMCs.

It was during active infection that Seattle patients were enrolled and then longitudinally followed. V gave up 7 bases and J gave up 2 bases; unmatched junction bases: 5. The CDR3 totals 15 residues. Germline assignment: CDR1 MNHNS and CDR2 SASEGT. Under the authors' procedure: By means of reference gene primer amplification, nucleated cell counts were estimated. Sequencing used immunoSEQ multiplex PCR; TCRdb keeps in-frame clones, though not all of them. Clonal size and the V and J genes are those of that table, whereas D and trimming came from the DNA. The table lists around 120,000 clones, roughly nine tenths of them singletons.

The source material was peripheral blood. This TCR was sampled from a man in his fifties or sixties with COVID-19, enrolled during active disease. J is TRBJ2-6 and V is TRBV6-1, with 7 bases matching TRBD1. The CDR3 reads CASTGTVAGANVLTF. The DNA for the CDR3 is TGTGCCAGCACCGGGACAGTAGCTGGGGCCAACGTCCTGACTTTC.